The clone carrying this T cell receptor beta chain was observed many times. The antigen is not known. Amplification of the TCR beta CDR3 regions used RNA transcripts (as template). HTBI primers were used in a first-round RT-PCR, which preceded a second-round multiplex PCR. MiXCR, run by TCRdb on the multiplex PCR reads, gives a single entry per CDR3 protein. The sample lists around 1.1 million distinct CDR3 sequences; 35% to 40% were seen once. The CDR3 runs 18 residues. Germline-derived CDR1 and CDR2 are LNHNV and YYDKDF (reference sequence). Trimming cost V 2 bases and J 7 bases, with 24 bases left between them. The data were obtained in a study of Graves' ophthalmopathy and Graves' hyperthyroidism. Across the study: Hyperthyroidism counted as stable given no ophthalmopathy within 18 months of follow-up.

Included hyperthyroidism patients were aged 18 to 65 and newly diagnosed (under 2 months' duration). Study outcomes and limitations: Prediction of ophthalmopathy progression reached less than 71% sensitivity and under 80% specificity.

The clonotype was recovered from an adult man with Graves' hyperthyroidism. The rearrangement uses TRBV15 and TRBJ1-5; D is ambiguous. Sequencing input: peripheral blood or thyroid tissue (not recorded which). CDR3 sequence reads: CATSRRTERNRIGQPQHF. DNA for the CDR3: TGTGCCACCAGCAGACGGACGGAAAGGAATCGGATAGGGCAGCCCCAGCATTTT.